The source of this TCR beta chain is a study of T cell responses to AZD1222 COVID-19 vaccine. Regarding this clone: Its specificity is not known.

Findings and limits, study-wide: White British people made up most donors, females outnumbered males, and clonal diversity was possibly underestimated.

The CDR3 loop spans 15 amino acids. Trimming removed 9 bases from V and 0 bases from J, with 16 bases in between. Germline loops: CDR1 SGHNT, CDR2 YYREEE (reference sequence). Produced via immunoSEQ multiplex PCR; TCRdb's table is partial and in-frame only. The sample holds roughly 70,000 clones, 85% seen once. This material consisted of peripheral blood, taken on day 0 of AZD1222 vaccination. This clonotype originated in an adult in good health. The chain combines TRBV5-4 with TRBJ2-1; TRBD2 might be the D (5 bases). CDR3 residues: CATLAGTSSYNEQFF. The CDR3 DNA follows: TGTGCCACTCTGGCGGGCACCAGCTCCTACAATGAGCAGTTCTTC.